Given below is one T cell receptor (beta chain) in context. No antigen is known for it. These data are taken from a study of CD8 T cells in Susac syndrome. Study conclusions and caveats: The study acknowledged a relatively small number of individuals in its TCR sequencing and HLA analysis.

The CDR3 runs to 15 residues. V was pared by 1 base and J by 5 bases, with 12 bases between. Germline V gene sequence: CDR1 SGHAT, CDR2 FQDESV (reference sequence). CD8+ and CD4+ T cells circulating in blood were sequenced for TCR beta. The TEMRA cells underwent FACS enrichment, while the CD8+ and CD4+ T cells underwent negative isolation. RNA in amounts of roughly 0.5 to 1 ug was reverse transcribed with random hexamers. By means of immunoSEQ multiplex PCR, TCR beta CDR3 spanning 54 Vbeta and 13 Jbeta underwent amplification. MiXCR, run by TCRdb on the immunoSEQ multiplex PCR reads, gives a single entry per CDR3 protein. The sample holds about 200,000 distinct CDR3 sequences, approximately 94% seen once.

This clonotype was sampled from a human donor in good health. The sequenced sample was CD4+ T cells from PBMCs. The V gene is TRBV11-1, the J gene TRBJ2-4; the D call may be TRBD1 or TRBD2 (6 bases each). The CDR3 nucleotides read TGTGCCAGCAGCTTAGAGGGGGGAGTGCAAAACATTCAGTACTTC. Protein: CASSLEGGVQNIQYF.